This entry features one TCR beta chain sequence. The antigen remains undetermined. TCRdb redid the calling of the reads with MiXCR, one entry per CDR3 protein. The profile shows under 500,000 distinct CDR3 sequences, more than 40% of them singletons. This CDR3 spans 12 amino acids. Trimming took 4 bases from V and 6 from J, leaving 8 bases between them. This record comes from a study of T cell repertoires in cytomegalovirus infection. Study context: A matching HLA type, together with CMV infection, was signaled by public TCR beta signatures.

Findings and limits, study-wide: CMV-specific TCR beta clonotypes restricted by HLA-C dominated the ex vivo response.

The sequence was obtained from a human donor in good health (CMV status not recorded). Some clones in this sample may be carry-over from other donors' samples. Sequencing was performed on cultured PBMCs, taken from culture after CMV antigen stimulation. The chain uses TRBV12-3 or TRBV12-4 and TRBJ2-3; no reliable D call. CDR3 residues: CASSSLFDTQYF. The CDR3 bases are TGTGCCAGCAGTTCCCTCTTTGATACGCAGTATTTT.